Below, 27 T cell receptor beta chains from the same sample are listed, as sequenced in a study of blood T cell repertoires in COVID-19. Method: immunoSEQ multiplex PCR; TCRdb's copy keeps in-frame clones and lacks some. The sample contains tens of thousands of clones, just over 85% of which appear only once. Input material: peripheral blood. Every receptor here comes from a woman older than 75 in a cohort sampled during active or convalescent COVID-19.

This clone appeared a single time. This chain joins TRBV28 and TRBJ1-5; no firm D call. This CDR3 is 11 amino acids long. The ends were cut back, 2 bases at V and 8 bases at J, with 4 bases in the middle. The V gene's germline CDR1 is MDHEN and CDR2 SYDVKM. CDR3 sequence: CASSLGEPQHF. The CDR3 nucleotides read TGTGCCAGCAGTTTAGGAGAGCCCCAGCATTTT.

This chain joins TRBV2 and TRBJ2-3; the match to TRBD1 covers 7 bases. V was pared by 6 bases and J by 2 bases, with 8 bases of the junction left unmatched. CDR3 length: 15 residues. CDR1 and CDR2 (germline): SNHLY, FYNNEI. The CDR3: CASSIPGQPTDTQYF. The CDR3 DNA sequence: TGTGCCAGCAGCATCCCGGGACAGCCCACAGATACGCAGTATTTT.

The rearrangement links TRBV7-9 to TRBJ1-3; D remains unclear. CDR3 length equals 15 residues. The germline V and J ends were trimmed by 3 bases and 4 bases, with 13 bases remaining between them. Germline V gives CDR1 SEHNR, CDR2 FQNEAQ (reference sequence). The CDR3 reads CASSLGSAGGNTIYF. The CDR3 DNA is TGTGCCAGCAGCTTGGGCTCGGCAGGCGGAAACACCATATATTTT.

The chain couples TRBV5-6 to TRBJ1-2; 10 bases match TRBD1. CDR1 is SGHDT and CDR2 is YYEEEE in the germline V gene. This CDR3 is 15 amino acids long. Trimming removed 4 bases from V and 5 bases from J; junction bases left unmatched: 8. The CDR3 spells CASSPDRGTLYGYTF. Here the CDR3 DNA reads TGTGCCAGCAGCCCGGACAGGGGGACGTTGTATGGCTACACCTTC.

This chain joins TRBV15 and TRBJ2-1; 11 bases fit TRBD2. The length of the CDR3 is 15 residues. V lost 3 bases, J lost 7 bases, and 5 bases stayed unmatched. Germline V gene data show CDR1 as LNHNV and CDR2 as YYDKDF (reference sequence). The CDR3 loop is CATSRVAGGGNEQFF. CDR3 bases: TGTGCCACCAGCAGGGTAGCGGGAGGGGGGAATGAGCAGTTCTTC. Full variable domain (rest looked up from reference TRBV15 and TRBJ2-1): DAMVIQNPRYQVTQFGKPVTLSCSQTLNHNVMYWYQQKSSQAPKLLFHYYDKDFNNEADTPDNFQSRRPNTSFCFLDIRSPGLGDTAMYLCATSRVAGGGNEQFFGPGTRLTVL.

This clone was counted once. The J gene is TRBJ2-1, the V gene TRBV6-5; a possible D gene is TRBD2 (5 bases). The CDR3 runs 13 residues. Germline CDR1 is MNHEY and CDR2 is SVGAGI. Trimming removed 6 bases from V and 8 bases from J, with 14 bases in between. CDR3 nucleotide sequence: TGTGCCAGCAGGTTACTAGAACCGTATGAGCAGTTCTTC. Amino acids: CASRLLEPYEQFF.

The table lists this clone with a few counts. The chain employs TRBV5-3 and TRBJ2-7; perhaps TRBD1 as D (6 bases). TRBV5-3 is an ORF, and what it does is uncertain. CDR3 size: 12 residues. V was trimmed by 9 bases and J by 2 bases, leaving 12 bases between them. CDR3 DNA: TGTGCCAATTACAGGGATACCTACGAGCAGTACGTC. Translating gives CANYRDTYEQYV.

This chain connects TRBV27 to TRBJ1-2, with a weak D call TRBD1 (6 bases). This CDR3 is 16 amino acids long. The ends were cut back, 0 bases at V and 2 bases at J, with 13 bases in the middle. Germline CDR1 is MNHEY and CDR2 is SMNVEV (reference sequence). CDR3 DNA: TGTGCCAGCAGTTTATCCGGGACACTCCAGAACTATGGCTACACCTTC. Its translation: CASSLSGTLQNYGYTF.

V and J are TRBV6-5 and TRBJ1-5, with unresolved D. CDR3 length: 14 amino acids. In germline, CDR1 is MNHEY, CDR2 SVGAGI. Trimming shortened V by 7 bases and J by 0 bases, and 10 bases separated the two germline ends. The CDR3 protein is CASMRSYSNQPQHF. The DNA for the CDR3 is TGTGCCAGCATGAGGAGCTATAGCAATCAGCCCCAGCATTTT.

This chain joins TRBV9 and TRBJ1-6, with D perhaps matching TRBD1 (6 bases). CDR1 is SGDLS and CDR2 is YYNGEE in the germline V gene. Trimming removed 0 bases from V and 3 bases from J, with 7 bases in between. The CDR3 has 15 residues. The CDR3 loop is CASSVADSYNSPLHF. CDR3 nucleotide sequence: TGTGCCAGCAGCGTAGCGGACAGCTATAATTCACCCCTCCACTTT. The full variable domain, its missing parts supplied by reference TRBV9 and TRBJ1-6, is DSGVTQTPKHLITATGQRVTLRCSPRSGDLSVYWYQQSLDQGLQFLIQYYNGEERAKGNILERFSAQQFPDLHSELNLSSLELGDSALYFCASSVADSYNSPLHFGNGTRLTVT.

V usage is TRBV18 and J usage is TRBJ1-1; TRBD1 is a possible D gene (6 bases). The germline V gene has CDR1 KGHSH and CDR2 LQKENI. The germline V and J ends were trimmed by 1 base and 4 bases, with 19 bases remaining between them. The CDR3 totals 17 residues. CDR3 sequence: CASSPRGGAGWGTEAFF. The CDR3 nucleotides read TGTGCCAGCTCACCACGTGGGGGCGCTGGATGGGGCACTGAAGCTTTCTTT.

As DNA, the CDR3 is TGTGCCAGCAGCCCACCCGGCTCGCTTGGCGGCCCAAATGAAAAACTGTTTTTT. This codes for CASSPPGSLGGPNEKLFF. This chain connects TRBV7-9 to TRBJ1-4; D unresolved. The CDR3 is 18 amino acids. Between the trimmed V and J ends, which lost 5 bases and 5 bases, there was a span of 24 bases. Germline CDR1 is SEHNR and CDR2 is FQNEAQ (reference sequence).

V and J are TRBV11-3 and TRBJ2-3; no firm D call. Germline CDR1 and CDR2: SGHNT and YENEEA. The CDR3 has 16 amino acids. Trimming removed 4 bases at V and 2 bases at J, with 16 bases between. CDR3 sequence (DNA): TGTGCCAGCAGCTGGGCCGCGACAACTCCCACAGATACGCAGTATTTT. It yields the protein CASSWAATTPTDTQYF.

This chain uses TRBV21-1 with TRBJ2-7; no check of the table's D call, TRBD1, against the DNA was made. TRBV21-1 is recorded as a pseudogene. This CDR3 comprises 14 residues. CDR3 nucleotides: TGTGCCAGCAGCAAAGGACAAACAGGGTGCGAGCAGTACTTC. It yields the protein CASSKGQTGCEQYF.

V gene TRBV2 combines with J gene TRBJ1-5, with TRBD1 matching 7 bases. Germline values: CDR1 SNHLY, CDR2 FYNNEI. The CDR3 sequence is 15 residues long. V was clipped by 6 bases and J by 4 bases; unmatched bases: 9. The CDR3 loop is CASRETGLSNQPQHF. In DNA form, the CDR3 reads TGTGCCAGCAGAGAGACAGGGCTGTCAAATCAGCCCCAGCATTTT.

This clone was counted once. The chain links TRBV20-1 to TRBJ1-1; D perhaps matches TRBD1 (5 bases). In germline, CDR1 is DFQATT, CDR2 SNEGSKA (reference sequence). V was cut by 6 bases and J by 1 base, with 6 bases left in between. The CDR3 consists of 11 residues. This CDR3 is CSATANTEAFF. The CDR3 DNA sequence: TGCAGTGCGACAGCGAACACTGAAGCTTTCTTT.

The rearrangement uses TRBV5-6 and TRBJ1-5, with D possibly being TRBD1 (5 bases). Trimming pared 1 base from V and 5 bases from J, leaving 13 bases between. The CDR3 has 15 amino acids. Germline values: CDR1 SGHDT, CDR2 YYEEEE. The CDR3 loop reads CASSLFMARDQPQHF. The CDR3, as DNA: TGTGCCAGCAGCTTGTTTATGGCCAGGGATCAGCCCCAGCATTTT.

The genes are TRBV30 and TRBJ2-2, with 7 bases aligning to TRBD2. The V gene's germline CDR1 is GTSNPN and CDR2 SVGIG (reference sequence). The CDR3 totals 15 residues. V lost 0 bases and J lost 7; bases outside the gene matches: 8. CDR3 loop: CAWSVVAGRGGELFF. CDR3 bases: TGTGCCTGGAGTGTAGTGGCGGGGAGGGGCGGGGAGCTGTTTTTT.

The V call is TRBV18, the J call TRBJ1-2, with no clear D. The germline V and J ends were trimmed by 1 base and 5 bases, with 17 bases remaining between them. From germline, CDR1 is KGHSH and CDR2 LQKENI. This CDR3 spans 16 amino acids. The CDR3 bases are TGTGCCAGCTCACCACGGAGGCAGGCTGCGGGGTATGGCTACACCTTC. This sequence encodes CASSPRRQAAGYGYTF.

V and J are TRBV15 and TRBJ2-7; 8 bases line up with TRBD1. Germline V gene lookup returns CDR1 LNHNV and CDR2 YYDKDF (reference sequence). The CDR3 consists of 17 residues. The J segment lost 1 base and the V segment lost 0 bases, leaving 8 bases of the junction unmatched. This CDR3 is CATSRDPGQGPSYEQYF. The DNA for the CDR3 is TGTGCCACCAGCAGAGACCCCGGACAGGGTCCTTCCTACGAGCAGTACTTC.

This clone has more than one count but fewer than ten. The chain links TRBV5-7 to TRBJ2-1; 8 bases agree with TRBD2. TRBV5-7 is given ORF status, its function remaining uncertain. This CDR3 is built from 17 residues. The J segment lost 8 bases and the V segment lost 0 bases, leaving 13 bases of the junction unmatched. CDR3 DNA sequence: TGTGCCAGCAGCTTGGGGGTCGGGAGGGCCTTTATTTATGAGCAGTTCTTC. Its protein product is CASSLGVGRAFIYEQFF.

In nucleotides, the CDR3 is TGTGCCAGCAGTGCCAGGTTATTAACCAGCTACGAGCAGTACTTC. This encodes CASSARLLTSYEQYF. The chain has TRBV2 and TRBJ2-7; D gene ambiguous. Germline assignment: CDR1 SNHLY and CDR2 FYNNEI. The length of the CDR3 is 15 residues. The V gene lost 4 bases and the J gene lost 3 bases, with 16 bases spanning the gap.

This chain uses TRBV5-5 with TRBJ2-1; 12 bases match TRBD2. Germline V gives CDR1 SGHKS, CDR2 YYEKEE (reference sequence). With V trimmed by 5 bases and J by 9 bases, 12 bases remained unmatched. The CDR3 extends over 16 amino acids. This CDR3 is CASSGRTSGIGGEQFF. In DNA form, the CDR3 reads TGTGCCAGCAGTGGCCGGACTAGCGGGATTGGTGGTGAGCAGTTCTTC. Complete variable domain (other parts from reference TRBV5-5 and TRBJ2-1): DAGVTQSPTHLIKTRGQQVTLRCSPISGHKSVSWYQQVLGQGPQFIFQYYEKEERGRGNFPDRFSARQFPNYSSELNVNALLLGDSALYLCASSGRTSGIGGEQFFGPGTRLTVL.

V and J are TRBV10-1 and TRBJ2-7; D uncertain. The V end lost 3 bases, the J end lost 2 bases, and 5 bases lay between the germline ends. Germline V gene lookup returns CDR1 WNHNN and CDR2 SYGVQD (reference sequence). The CDR3 extends over 12 amino acids. The CDR3 DNA reads as TGCGCCAGCAGTGATACAGCCTACGAGCAGTACTTC. It encodes CASSDTAYEQYF.

This sequence joins TRBV28 and TRBJ2-3, with 8 bases lining up with TRBD2. The CDR3 is 16 amino acids. V lost 5 bases to trimming and J lost 6 bases; unmatched junction nucleotides: 13. Germline V gene lookup returns CDR1 MDHEN and CDR2 SYDVKM. CDR3 loop: CASSPHSGILSDTQYF. In nucleotides, the CDR3 is TGTGCCAGCAGTCCCCATAGCGGGATCCTGTCTGATACGCAGTATTTT.

This clone was seen once. The CDR3 region is CASSPEGGPPKNIQYF. CDR3 coding DNA: TGCGCCAGCAGCCCCGAGGGAGGGCCTCCCAAAAACATTCAGTACTTC. This rearrangement joins TRBV5-1 to TRBJ2-4, with 7 bases that match TRBD2. The CDR3 extends over 16 amino acids. The germline V gene encodes CDR1 SGHRS and CDR2 YFSETQ. V was clipped by 4 bases and J by 2 bases; unmatched bases: 9.

The rearrangement links TRBV6-6 to TRBJ1-3; a possible D gene is TRBD1 (5 bases). Trimming pared 6 bases from V and 6 bases from J, leaving 6 bases between. CDR3 length: 11 amino acids. Germline V lookup: CDR1 MNHNY, CDR2 SVGAGI (reference sequence). In DNA, the CDR3 is TGTGCCAGCAGGACAGTAAACACCATATATTTT. Its protein product is CASRTVNTIYF.